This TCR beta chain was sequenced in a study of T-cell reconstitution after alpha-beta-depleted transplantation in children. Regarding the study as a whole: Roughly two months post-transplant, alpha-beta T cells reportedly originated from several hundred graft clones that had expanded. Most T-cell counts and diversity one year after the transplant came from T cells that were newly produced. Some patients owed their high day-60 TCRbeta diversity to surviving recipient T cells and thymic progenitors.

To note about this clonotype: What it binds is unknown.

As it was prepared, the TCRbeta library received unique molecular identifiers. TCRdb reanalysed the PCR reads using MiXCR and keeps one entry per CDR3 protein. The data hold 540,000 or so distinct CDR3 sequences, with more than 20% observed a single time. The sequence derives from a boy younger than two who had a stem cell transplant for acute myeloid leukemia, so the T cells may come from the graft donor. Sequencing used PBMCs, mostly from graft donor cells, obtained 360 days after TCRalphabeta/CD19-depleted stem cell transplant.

The DNA of the CDR3 is TGTGCCAGCAGCTATAGCGGGAGAGCCTACAATGAGCAGTTCTTC. Its protein product is CASSYSGRAYNEQFF. The chain carries TRBV7-3 and TRBJ2-1; TRBD2 aligns across 9 bases. The CDR3 is made up of 15 amino acids. Germline V gene data show CDR1 as SGHTA and CDR2 as FQGTGA. V was pared by 4 bases and J by 2 bases, with 3 bases of the junction left unmatched.